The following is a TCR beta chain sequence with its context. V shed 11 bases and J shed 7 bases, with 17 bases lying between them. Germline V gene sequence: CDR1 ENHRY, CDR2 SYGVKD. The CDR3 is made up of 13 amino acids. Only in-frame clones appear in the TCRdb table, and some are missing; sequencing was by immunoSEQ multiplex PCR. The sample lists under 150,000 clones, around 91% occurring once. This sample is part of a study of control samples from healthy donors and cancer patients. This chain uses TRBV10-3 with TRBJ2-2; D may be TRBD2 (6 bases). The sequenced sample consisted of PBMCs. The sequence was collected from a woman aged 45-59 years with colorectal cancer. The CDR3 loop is CASRTDYNGELFF. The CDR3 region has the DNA TGTGCCTCGCGGACGGACTATAACGGGGAGCTGTTTTTT.